The 7 T cell receptor beta chains reported below all come from one sample, sequenced in a study of T cells in Graves' hyperthyroidism and ophthalmopathy. TCR beta CDR3 regions were amplified from RNA transcripts. TCR CDR3 underwent first-round RT-PCR with the HTBI primer set. Using its own MiXCR run on the multiplex PCR reads, TCRdb lists one record per CDR3 protein. The sample has 490,000 or so distinct CDR3 sequences, about 46% seen once. Sequencing was carried out using peripheral blood or thyroid tissue (not recorded which). The receptors were gathered from an adult woman with Graves' disease, either hyperthyroidism or ophthalmopathy (not recorded which).

V gene TRBV15 combines with J gene TRBJ1-2, with D unclear. The CDR3 extends over 13 amino acids. The V gene's germline CDR1 is LNHNV and CDR2 YYDKDF (reference sequence). The ends were cut back, 0 bases at V and 3 bases at J, with 5 bases in the middle. The CDR3 is CATSRDSDYGYTF. The CDR3 DNA follows: TGTGCCACCAGCAGAGACAGTGACTATGGCTACACCTTC.

The chain recombines TRBV7-8 with TRBJ2-5, with TRBD1 matching 10 bases. Trimming at V came to 5 bases and at J to 2 bases, leaving 8 bases not matched to a gene. This CDR3 spans 16 amino acids. CDR1 and CDR2 from the germline V gene are SGHVS and FQNEAQ. The CDR3 DNA sequence: TGTGCCAGCAGCATTTTGGACAGGGGGAGACAAGAGACCCAGTACTTC. As protein: CASSILDRGRQETQYF.

DNA of the CDR3: TGCGCCAGCAGCCATACGGACAGGGCGAATTCACCCCTCCACTTT. It encodes CASSHTDRANSPLHF. The rearrangement links TRBV5-1 to TRBJ1-6, with 8 bases that match TRBD1. The junction had 7 bases not matched to a gene; V was cut back by 4 bases and J by 7 bases. The CDR3 has 15 residues. Per the germline V gene, CDR1 is SGHRS and CDR2 is YFSETQ.

V is TRBV25-1 and J is TRBJ2-5; a weak D match, TRBD2 (7 bases). V was pared by 10 bases and J by 4 bases, with 13 bases between. The V gene's germline CDR1 is MGHDK and CDR2 SYGVNS. The CDR3 totals 12 residues. The CDR3 DNA reads TGTGCCACCAGCCGGGGGGCAGAGACCCAGTACTTC. This gives the protein CATSRGAETQYF.

This clonotype was observed at least ten times. This sequence joins TRBV7-2 and TRBJ2-7; D is undetermined. V was cut by 5 bases and J by 2 bases, with 16 bases left in between. This CDR3 contains 15 residues. Germline values: CDR1 SGHTA, CDR2 FQGNSA. DNA for the CDR3: TGTGCCAGCAGCCCTGGTGCTAACCTCCCCTACGAGCAGTACTTC. Translated, it gives CASSPGANLPYEQYF.

With regard to this clonotype: As the CDR3 is not closed by the conserved phenylalanine or tryptophan, this likely results from a read error. The DNA is left out, because the CDR3 cannot be placed on it with certainty; the CDR3 is given as TCRdb lists it. This chain joins TRBV10-3 and TRBJ2-5. The CDR3 sequence runs 9 residues, both termini included. CDR1 is ENHRY, CDR2 SYGVKD, per germline. The CDR3 here is CAISGHKND.

Only a few counts were recorded for this clonotype. CDR3 in DNA: TGTGCCAGCAGCAAAACAGGCGACTCTGGAAACACCATATATTTT. It codes for CASSKTGDSGNTIYF. V is TRBV9 and J is TRBJ1-3; TRBD1 is a possible D gene (5 bases). The CDR3 spans 15 residues. Per germline, CDR1 SGDLS and CDR2 YYNGEE. Trimming shortened V by 4 bases and J by 0 bases, and 11 bases separated the two germline ends.